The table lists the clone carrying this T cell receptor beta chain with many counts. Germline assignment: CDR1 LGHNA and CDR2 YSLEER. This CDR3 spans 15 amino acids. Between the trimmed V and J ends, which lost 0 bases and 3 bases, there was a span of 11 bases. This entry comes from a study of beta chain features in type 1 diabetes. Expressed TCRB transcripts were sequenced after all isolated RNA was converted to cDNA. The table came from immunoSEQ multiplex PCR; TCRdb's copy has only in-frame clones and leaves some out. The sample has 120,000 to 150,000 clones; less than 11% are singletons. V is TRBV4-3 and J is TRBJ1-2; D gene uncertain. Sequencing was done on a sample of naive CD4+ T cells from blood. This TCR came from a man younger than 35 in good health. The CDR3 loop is CASSQDLLTDYGYTF. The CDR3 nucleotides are TGCGCCAGCAGCCAAGACCTACTTACGGACTATGGCTACACCTTC.